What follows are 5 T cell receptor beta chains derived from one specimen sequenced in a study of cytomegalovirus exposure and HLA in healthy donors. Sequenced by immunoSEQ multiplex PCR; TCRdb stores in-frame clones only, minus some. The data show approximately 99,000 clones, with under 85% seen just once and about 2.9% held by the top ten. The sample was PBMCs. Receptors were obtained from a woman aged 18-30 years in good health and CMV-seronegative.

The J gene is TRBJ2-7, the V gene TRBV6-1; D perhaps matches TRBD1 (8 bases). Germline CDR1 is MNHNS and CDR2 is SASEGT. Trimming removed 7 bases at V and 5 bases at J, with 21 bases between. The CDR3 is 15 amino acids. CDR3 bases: TGTGCCAGCACGACCGGGGGGCAGGGGGCGGACGAGCAGTACTTC. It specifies CASTTGGQGADEQYF.

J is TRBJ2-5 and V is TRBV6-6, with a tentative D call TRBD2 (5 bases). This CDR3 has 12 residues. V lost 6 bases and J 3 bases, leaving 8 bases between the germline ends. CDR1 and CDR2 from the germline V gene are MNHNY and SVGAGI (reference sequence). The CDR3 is CASSGIEETQYF. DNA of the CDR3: TGTGCCAGCAGCGGGATAGAAGAGACCCAGTACTTC.

In DNA, the CDR3 is TGTGCCAGCCAGCGGGGGGCCCACACCGGGGAGCTGTTTTTT. Translation gives CASQRGAHTGELFF. The chain combines TRBV6-5 with TRBJ2-2; 9 nucleotides line up with TRBD2. Germline V gene sequence: CDR1 MNHEY, CDR2 SVGAGI. Unmatched junction bases numbered 4, after V lost 8 bases and J lost 3 bases. This CDR3 is built from 14 residues.

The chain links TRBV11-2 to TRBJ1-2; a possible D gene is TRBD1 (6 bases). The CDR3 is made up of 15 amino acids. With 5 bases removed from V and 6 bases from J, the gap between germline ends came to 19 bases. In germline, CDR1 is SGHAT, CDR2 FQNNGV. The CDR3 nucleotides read TGTGCCAGCAGCCGGACAAGGGACAATCAGGATGGCTACACCTTC. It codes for CASSRTRDNQDGYTF.

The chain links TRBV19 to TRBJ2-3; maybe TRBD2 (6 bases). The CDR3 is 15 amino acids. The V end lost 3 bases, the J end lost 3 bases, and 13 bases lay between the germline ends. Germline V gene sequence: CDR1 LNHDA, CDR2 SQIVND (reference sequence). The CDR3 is CASSMSGVWTDTQYF. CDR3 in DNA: TGTGCCAGTAGTATGTCGGGGGTTTGGACAGATACGCAGTATTTT.